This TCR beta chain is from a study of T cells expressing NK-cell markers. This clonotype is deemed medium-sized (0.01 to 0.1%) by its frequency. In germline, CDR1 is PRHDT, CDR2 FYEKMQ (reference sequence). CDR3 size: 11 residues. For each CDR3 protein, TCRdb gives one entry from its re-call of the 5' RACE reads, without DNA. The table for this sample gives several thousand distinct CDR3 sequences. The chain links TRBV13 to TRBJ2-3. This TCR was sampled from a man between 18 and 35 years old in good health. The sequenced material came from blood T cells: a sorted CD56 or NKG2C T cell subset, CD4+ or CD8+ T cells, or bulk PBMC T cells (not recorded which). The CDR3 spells CASSLVDTQYF.